This T cell receptor beta chain is drawn from a study of cytomegalovirus exposure and HLA in healthy donors. Study-wide findings and caveats: Relative to the approximately 700-donor mean, N-insertions were reportedly fewer in an Asian-associated ancestry cluster in a later analysis. The CMV antigen specificity of a few CMV-associated chains was confirmed through in vitro analysis.

As regards this clone: No antigen is known for it.

V gave up 6 bases and J gave up 2 bases; unmatched junction bases: 5. CDR3 length: 14 amino acids. Germline V gene sequence: CDR1 SNHLY, CDR2 FYNNEI. 13 Jbeta primers and 60 Vbeta primers were used for the PCR. Using immunoSEQ multiplex PCR, the repertoire was profiled, and TCRdb retains in-frame clones only, with some absent. This table holds approximately 300,000 clones, approximately 84% found once. The rearrangement uses TRBV2 and TRBJ2-3; TRBD2 matches at 7 bases. This clonotype was sampled from a woman aged 40 to 50 in good health and CMV-seropositive. The sequenced material came from PBMCs. Here the CDR3 DNA reads TGTGCCAGCAGGGTGGGGACTAACACAGATACGCAGTATTTT. Encoded protein: CASRVGTNTDTQYF.